A single sample is the source of the 24 T cell receptor beta chains below, sequenced in a study of Ad26.COV2.S vaccination and SARS-CoV-2 variants. Treatment defined: 15 to 20 received Ad26.COV2.S at low or high dose, single or two shots; 5 received placebo; per-sample allocation not given. Vaccine and placebo recipients were sampled on day 63 after the first injection. Repertoires were generated with immunoSEQ multiplex PCR, while TCRdb's copy carries only in-frame clones and drops some. Seen here are some 500,000 clones, 85% to 90% observed once, and the top ten hold around 2.6%. The source was peripheral blood, collected in a trial of Ad26.COV2.S vaccine versus placebo. The receptors were sampled from a person between 18 and 59 years old who received the Ad26.COV2.S COVID-19 vaccine or a placebo.

This clone has just one count. The genes are TRBV12-3 or TRBV12-4 and TRBJ1-4; D remains unclear. V gave up 9 bases and J gave up 8 bases, with 16 bases separating them. CDR3 length equals 13 residues. In nucleotides, the CDR3 is TGTGCCAGTTGCTCCCCCGCCAGGGAAAAACTGTTTTTT. It yields the protein CASCSPAREKLFF.

The chain has TRBV11-3 and TRBJ2-1; D is unclear. The CDR3 runs 12 residues. The ends were cut back, 1 base at V and 10 bases at J, with 8 bases in the middle. Germline V gene sequence: CDR1 SGHNT, CDR2 YENEEA. The CDR3 sequence is CASSLVFSEQFF. DNA for the CDR3: TGTGCCAGCAGCTTAGTGTTTTCAGAGCAGTTCTTC.

Comments on this clone: Other DNA sequences in the sample encode the same CDR3. J is TRBJ1-5 and V is TRBV18; D is uncertain. CDR3 length: 16 residues. V gave up 3 bases and J gave up 1 base, with 13 bases separating them. Per the germline V gene, CDR1 is KGHSH and CDR2 is LQKENI. The CDR3 DNA is TGTGCCAGCTCACCTCAAGGAGCGGGGAGCAATCAGCCCCAGCATTTT. It yields the protein CASSPQGAGSNQPQHF.

The CDR3 is CSVLGASGAYEQYF. The CDR3 DNA follows: TGCAGCGTTTTAGGAGCTAGCGGAGCCTACGAGCAGTACTTC. J is TRBJ2-7 and V is TRBV29-1, with 7 bases matching TRBD2. J lost 2 bases, V lost 5 bases, and 9 bases had no gene match. The CDR3 is 14 residues long. CDR1 SQVTM and CDR2 ANQGSEA come from the germline V gene.

The V and J genes are TRBV4-2 and TRBJ1-2; possibly TRBD1 for D (6 bases). The CDR3 contains 16 residues. From germline, CDR1 is LGHNA and CDR2 YNFKEQ. Trimming shortened V by 0 bases and J by 0 bases, and 11 bases separated the two germline ends. This CDR3 is CASSQDVGQPNYGYTF. CDR3 coding DNA: TGTGCCAGCAGCCAAGATGTTGGACAGCCTAACTATGGCTACACCTTC.

The rearrangement links TRBV21-1 to TRBJ1-5. TRBV21-1 is an annotated pseudogene. The CDR3 is 11 residues long. The CDR3 loop reads CASSYGEPQHF. The CDR3 DNA follows: TGTGCCAGCAGCTATGGAGAGCCCCAGCATTTT.

This clone appeared a single time. V usage is TRBV28 and J usage is TRBJ1-5, with D unclear. CDR3 length: 13 residues. Trimming removed 5 bases from V and 11 bases from J, with 16 bases in between. CDR1 is MDHEN, CDR2 SYDVKM, per germline. CDR3 protein: CASSRYIPRAQHF. Written as DNA, the CDR3 is TGTGCCAGCAGTCGTTACATCCCCCGGGCCCAGCATTTT.

The chain has TRBV7-2 and TRBJ2-7; D unclear. CDR1 is SGHTA, CDR2 FQGNSA, per germline. Deletions cut 1 base from V and 5 bases from J, with 15 bases between. The CDR3 contains 15 residues. Here the CDR3 DNA reads TGTGCCAGCAGCTTAGTTACTTTTTCCCTGAACGAGCAGTACTTC. Translating gives CASSLVTFSLNEQYF.

The rearrangement links TRBV7-3 to TRBJ2-5, with TRBD2 matching 11 bases. The J segment lost 2 bases and the V segment lost 2 bases, leaving 4 bases of the junction unmatched. The CDR3 is made up of 16 amino acids. Germline V CDR1 and CDR2: SGHTA, FQGTGA. The CDR3, as DNA: TGTGCCAGCAGCTTAGGGACTAGCGGATTGCAAGAGACCCAGTACTTC. It yields the protein CASSLGTSGLQETQYF. Together with reference TRBV7-3 and TRBJ2-5, the CDR3 gives the full variable domain: GAGVSQTPSNKVTEKGKYVELRCDPISGHTALYWYRQSLGQGPEFLIYFQGTGAADDSGLPNDRFFAVRPEGSVSTLKIQRTERGDSAVYLCASSLGTSGLQETQYFGPGTRLLVL.

V usage is TRBV9 and J usage is TRBJ1-1; D is perhaps TRBD1 (5 bases). Germline CDR1 and CDR2: SGDLS and YYNGEE. The length of the CDR3 is 14 residues. The V end was cut by 4 bases, the J end by 5 bases, with 15 bases between. The CDR3 nucleotides read TGTGCCAGCAGCTCCCTGGGGGAGCGGACTGAAGCTTTCTTT. Translated: CASSSLGERTEAFF.

This clone turned up a few times. V and J are TRBV9 and TRBJ2-2; D uncertain. Germline V CDR1 and CDR2: SGDLS, YYNGEE. CDR3 length: 14 amino acids. V shed 7 bases and J shed 5 bases, with 15 bases lying between them. The CDR3 here is CASDNADRTGELFF. The DNA of the CDR3 is TGTGCCAGCGATAACGCGGACCGTACCGGGGAGCTGTTTTTT.

This clone was seen a single time. The CDR3 DNA sequence: TGTGCCACCAGCAGAGATCCGTTCTATAGCAATCAGCCCCAGCATTTT. Its protein product is CATSRDPFYSNQPQHF. The chain is built from TRBV15 and TRBJ1-5; D remains ambiguous. Trimming removed 0 bases at V and 0 bases at J, with 9 bases between. The CDR3 totals 16 residues. Germline V lookup: CDR1 LNHNV, CDR2 YYDKDF (reference sequence).

The chain carries TRBV6-2 or TRBV6-3 and TRBJ2-5; 7 nucleotides match TRBD2. Germline-derived CDR1 and CDR2 are MNHEY and SVGEGT. V shed 4 bases, J shed 5 bases, and the junction held 10 bases outside the gene matches. The length of the CDR3 is 15 residues. The CDR3 sequence is CASSSPTSYRETQYF. CDR3 coding DNA: TGTGCCAGCAGTTCCCCGACTAGCTACCGGGAGACCCAGTACTTC.

The chain combines TRBV27 with TRBJ1-1, with D tentatively TRBD1 (5 bases). The CDR3 contains 14 residues. The germline V and J ends were trimmed by 2 bases and 0 bases, with 7 bases remaining between them. The V gene's germline CDR1 is MNHEY and CDR2 SMNVEV (reference sequence). This CDR3 is CASSLLGLNTEAFF. Here the CDR3 DNA reads TGTGCCAGCAGTTTACTGGGACTGAACACTGAAGCTTTCTTT.

The V gene is TRBV19, the J gene TRBJ1-5; D possibly corresponds to TRBD1 (6 bases). The CDR3 is made up of 15 amino acids. The V end lost 1 base, the J end lost 3 bases, and 10 bases lay between the germline ends. CDR1 LNHDA and CDR2 SQIVND come from the germline V gene (reference sequence). In nucleotides, the CDR3 is TGTGCCAGTAGTATAGGGGGGGCCTACAATCAGCCCCAGCATTTT. Protein: CASSIGGAYNQPQHF.

The chain couples TRBV6-1 to TRBJ2-5; D is unclear. V lost 3 bases and J 0 bases, leaving 2 bases between the germline ends. Looked up from germline, CDR1 is MNHNS and CDR2 is SASEGT. The CDR3 covers 12 residues. This CDR3 is CASSEYQETQYF. DNA of the CDR3: TGTGCCAGCAGTGAGTACCAAGAGACCCAGTACTTC.

The chain uses TRBV4-3 and TRBJ2-1, with TRBD2 matching 7 bases. The CDR3 sequence is 16 residues long. J was trimmed by 4 bases and V by 0 bases; bases with no gene match: 6. Germline-derived CDR1 and CDR2 are LGHNA and YSLEER. CDR3 sequence (DNA): TGCGCCAGCAGCCAAGAGACAGCGGGAAATTACAATGAGCAGTTCTTC. Protein sequence: CASSQETAGNYNEQFF.

V gene TRBV4-3 combines with J gene TRBJ1-1; 8 nucleotides match TRBD1. CDR1 and CDR2 (germline): LGHNA, YSLEER. This CDR3 contains 16 residues. V dropped 4 bases and J dropped 6; count of bases not matched to a gene: 13. The chain's CDR3 is CASSRAPATGAAEAFF. CDR3 nucleotides: TGCGCCAGCAGCCGAGCTCCAGCGACAGGGGCCGCTGAAGCTTTCTTT.

The chain is built from TRBV15 and TRBJ2-5, with D perhaps TRBD1 (5 bases). V lost 5 bases to trimming and J lost 1 base, with 8 bases between them. The germline V gene encodes CDR1 LNHNV and CDR2 YYDKDF (reference sequence). The CDR3 extends over 13 amino acids. The CDR3 protein is CATSLDTQETQYF. CDR3 nucleotides: TGTGCCACCAGCTTGGACACCCAAGAGACCCAGTACTTC.

Note on this clone: A read error may account for a junction end that differs from germline. V is TRBV7-9 and J is TRBJ1-2; D is unresolved. This CDR3 has 16 amino acids. Germline-derived CDR1 and CDR2 are SEHNR and FQNEAQ (reference sequence). CDR3 residues: CASRLEGFLGNSGYTF. The CDR3 DNA is TGTGCCAGCAGATTGGAAGGATTTCTGGGAAACTCTGGCTACACCTTC. Full variable domain (missing parts from reference TRBV7-9 and TRBJ1-2): DTGVSQNPRHKITKRGQNVTFRCDPISEHNRLYWYRQTLGQGPEFLTYFQNEAQLEKSRLLSDRFSAERPKGSFSTLEIQRTEQGDSAMYLCASRLEGFLGNSGYTFGSGTRLTVV.

This sequence joins TRBV5-5 and TRBJ1-5; D is unresolved. Per germline, CDR1 SGHKS and CDR2 YYEKEE (reference sequence). The length of the CDR3 is 15 residues. V gave up 0 bases and J gave up 3 bases, with 10 bases separating them. The DNA for the CDR3 is TGTGCCAGCAGCTTGGGACCTCTTTTCAATCAGCCCCAGCATTTT. Residues: CASSLGPLFNQPQHF.

This chain joins TRBV5-8 and TRBJ2-1; no firm D call. Trimming took 2 bases from V and 0 from J, leaving 9 bases between them. The CDR3 contains 15 residues. Germline V gives CDR1 SGHTS, CDR2 YDEGEE. The CDR3 region has the DNA TGTGCCAGCAGCTTAGGGCGGAGCTCCTACAATGAGCAGTTCTTC. This gives the protein CASSLGRSSYNEQFF.

The V gene is TRBV7-2, the J gene TRBJ1-5, with D possibly TRBD1 on 5 matching bases. The CDR3 sequence is 14 residues long. CDR1 and CDR2 from the germline V gene are SGHTA and FQGNSA. V lost 6 bases and J 8 bases, leaving 17 bases between the germline ends. The CDR3 DNA reads as TGTGCCAGCAGTCGCCCTGGGGCTCTGAAGCCCCAGCATTTT. This codes for CASSRPGALKPQHF.

The genes are TRBV9 and TRBJ2-7; TRBD2 might be the D (6 bases). V shed 7 bases and J shed 6 bases, with 14 bases lying between them. This CDR3 has 12 amino acids. Germline CDR1 reads SGDLS; CDR2 reads YYNGEE. As DNA, the CDR3 is TGTGCCAGCTCAACTGGGGGGTTCGAGCAGTACTTC. It codes for CASSTGGFEQYF.